This T cell receptor beta chain is from a study of cytomegalovirus exposure and HLA in healthy donors (dated by TCRdb to the late 2010s). Notes on the research overall: An earlier analysis of about 560 of the donors reported about 280 Gb of sequence data and approximately 120 million unique TCR beta sequences obtained from about 179 million T cells. Approximately 310 gigabases of sequencing data and some 85 million unique TCR sequences were included in an early release covering several hundred HLA-typed donors. Of the approximately 400 genotyped donors, approximately 80% were placed in the genetic ancestry cluster associated with self-reported Caucasian donors. The aim of the study was to test whether cataloging public T cell receptors could identify signatures of past pathogen exposure. The study used immunosequencing to profile the T cell repertoires of some 600 subjects and linked those repertoires to cytomegalovirus serostatus. Besides the first cohort of approximately 670 subjects, a separate validation cohort made up of around 120 different subjects was used. To predict cytomegalovirus infection status, the study brought together high-throughput TCR immunosequencing, statistical association of individual TCRs with disease status, and machine learning. A later analysis re-examined previously published TCR beta repertoires from several hundred donors and added high-resolution HLA genotyping to investigate patterns of TCR occurrence. Rather than using new phenotypic data, the later analysis identified candidate immune exposures from TCR beta sequences and from how often those sequences occurred across donors. To decide whether each TCR beta V gene segment behaved as functional or pseudogenic, an earlier analysis of over 500 of the donors relied on high-throughput TCR beta sequencing. Alongside the repertoire data, information on donor age, sex, ethnicity and CMV serostatus was compiled. A later genetic analysis took genome-wide SNP genotypes for about 55% of the 666 donors and used that subset as a discovery cohort. All discovery cohort repertoires had been generated using a single sequencing platform. HLA typing included class I and class II loci at four-digit resolution. Typing coverage varied by locus: roughly 620-640 donors for A, B, C, DRB1 and DQB1; roughly 520 for DQA1; 606 for DPA1; under 490 for DPB1. Several DR-DQ haplotypes were treated as single units for association and clustering because of strong linkage in the cohort. Among a few hundred genotyped donors of the cohort, an average of roughly 240,000 unique TCR beta nucleotide sequences were sequenced per donor, roughly 20% of them non-productive. Results the study describes overall, beyond this receptor: It was suggested by the authors that the approach could potentially be generalized to other disease states and immunological phenotypes. The study gave a list of 150 to 200 TCR beta chains associated with cytomegalovirus. Because some donors lacked HLA typing at each locus, the association tests relied only on the typed subset. A later analysis reported that several top co-occurrence clusters appeared linked to parvovirus B19, influenza, CMV and Epstein-Barr virus. A further reported finding was that TCR beta sequences accurately predicted the HLA-A and HLA-B alleles for most subjects in the first cohort. Some IMGT-functional V segments, including TRBV6-2 and TRBV6-3, could not be told apart with the 87-base-pair reads, so those segments were excluded. The classifier was reported to diagnose cytomegalovirus status with high specificity and sensitivity in both the original and validation cohorts. A group of highly shared sequence variants was considered likely to be a technical artifact of the sequencing pipeline. An association between a missense DCLRE1C variant and V-gene and J-gene trimming of TCR beta chains was found in a later genetic analysis and replicated in an independent cohort. In a later analysis, TCR association rates were found to vary across HLA loci, with the most associated TCRs seen for DRB1 alleles and the fewest for HLA-C alleles. In a later analysis, HLA-associated TCR beta chains showed more clonal expansion and lower generation probabilities than non-associated chains that were equally common. Linkage disequilibrium might explain the correlated functional status among segregating V segments, but an unknown experimental factor could not be excluded. For the cohort, immune exposure information was limited to CMV serostatus. Broadly in line with IMGT annotations, most TCR beta V segments showed up in productive rearrangements about 87% or about 30% of the time in an earlier analysis of 450 to 750 of the donors. Three of the identified cytomegalovirus-associated TCR beta chains were confirmed in vitro to be specific for cytomegalovirus antigens. Because counts were too low, some 17 rarely observed V segments, including chromosome 9 orphons, were left out of the earlier analysis of 587 of the donors. While some public TCRs were present in many individuals, most TCR sequences turned up only very rarely across donors. A later genetic analysis reported fewer N-insertions in productive TCRs among donors in an Asian-associated ancestry cluster than the approximately 670-donor mean. A later analysis found that most CMV-associated TCR beta chains appeared HLA-restricted, with HLA associations seemingly driven largely by CMV exposure. This cohort had only TCR beta chains sequenced, and the lack of alpha or paired-chain data limited which features could be detected. Specific HLA alleles were associated with 15,000 to 20,000 TCR beta sequences at a false discovery rate of 0.05 in a later analysis. When HLA alleles, especially DR and DQ, strongly co-occurred, attributing TCR associations to individual alleles was difficult. Presence/absence analyses assumed roughly uniform sequencing depth across donors, an assumption that may not hold.

The cohort consisted of some 730 healthy bone marrow donors. At the time of sampling, all cohort members were nominally healthy, though unrecorded immune exposures were likely present. The donor was CMV seropositive and was included in the group of almost 300 seropositive cohort members. A peripheral blood sample was provided by each donor, and peripheral blood mononuclear cells were used for TCR beta sequencing. Genomic DNA extraction from the blood cell samples was performed with the Qiagen DNeasy Blood Extraction Kit. Library preparation employed the immunoSEQ multiplex PCR assay. The multiplex PCR relied on a mix of 60 forward primers for TCR Vbeta segments and 13 reverse primers for TCR Jbeta segments. Amplification of the CDR3 region of rearranged TCR beta genes was performed with a multiplex PCR assay on genomic DNA. On the Illumina HiSeq System, the amplified TCR beta libraries were sequenced as 87-base-pair reads. On the study's bioinformatics: Across the 666 repertoires, a later analysis counted some 81 million unique TCR beta chains, roughly 11 million of which were shared by at least two donors. To remove PCR and sequencing errors, raw reads were error-corrected and collapsed into unique sequences using a nearest-neighbor algorithm that merged closely related sequences. To assign V, D and J gene segments, CDR3 sequences were aligned to IMGT reference sequences. For a sequence to be retained, at least a six-nucleotide match to both a V gene segment and a J gene segment was required. Rearrangements were classified as productive when the CDR3 lacked stop codons and remained in frame with V and J, and all other rearrangements were classified as non-productive. CDR3 was defined by IMGT convention, running from the second conserved V-encoded cysteine to the conserved J-encoded phenylalanine. Sequences without an unambiguous match to a single V gene segment were excluded from the earlier analysis of several hundred of the donors. An earlier analysis of some 500 of the donors classified V segments as functional when productive rearrangements were above 56.7% and as segregating when the standard deviation between donors was above 5%. A statistical classification framework was built for diagnosing cytomegalovirus status from the catalog of TCR beta chain sequences. In a later analysis, TCR nucleotide sequences were compared against IMGT/GENE-DB human TR gene sequences so that V and J genes could be assigned. Using the TCRdist pipeline, a later analysis assigned CDR3 sequences along with most-parsimonious VDJ recombination scenarios. In a later analysis, every TCR beta chain was defined by the combination of its CDR3 amino acid sequence and its V-gene family, and reads without a unique V-gene family were dropped. To address suspected cross-contamination and a sequencing artifact, a later analysis removed over 500 highly shared, low-generation-probability nucleotide sequences. A later analysis calculated a clonal expansion index for each public chain from normalized within-repertoire ranks of inferred template counts. Generation probabilities in a later analysis came from a VDJ recombination model fitted to out-of-frame rearrangements, and those results were checked against IGoR. In a later analysis, hypergeometric tests were used to score TCR-TCR, TCR-HLA and TCR-CMV co-occurrence, with a repertoire-size bias correction applied to TCR pairs. To estimate false discovery rates, a later analysis permuted the HLA or CMV assignments 20 times. In a later analysis, co-occurring TCRs were grouped using DBSCAN, with TCRdist sequence similarity added in when clustering inside HLA-allele-positive subsets. For co-occurrence clustering, repertoires with fewer than 30,000 or more than 120,000 public chains were excluded, along with roughly 5 repertoires with anomalous nucleotide sharing. What TCRdb holds here is the immuneACCESS table cut down to in-frame rearrangements. Part of the clones is not present; checked against another copy, under half of the missing clones reflect an unresolved V gene, and the others are unexplained. V and J calls and clone size are copied from that table; D and trimming were computed from the DNA. Within this sample are some 140,000 clones, with about 84% of them counted one time only. Roughly 5.3% of the sample is taken by the ten largest.

Comments on this clone: Its antigen remains unidentified. No base-level quality is on record; no much larger clone is a single base apart.

V is shortened by 0 bases, J by 7 bases, and the region joining them spans 7 bases. Taken from the germline V gene, the CDR1 and CDR2 loops are MGHRA and YSYEKL. Measured from the cysteine to the phenylalanine, the CDR3 is 13 residues long. Only CDR3 DNA remains: 39 bases, in frame from the first base. This clonotype was sampled from a woman aged 40 to 49 in good health and CMV-seropositive. The sample consisted of PBMCs. The chain is assembled from TRBV4-1 and TRBJ1-5, with the D gene uncertain. The DNA sequence is as follows: TGCGCCAGCAGCCAAGACCTGTCCCAGCCCCAGCATTTT. Translated, it reads CASSQDLSQPQHF.